Here is one T cell receptor beta chain with its context. Antigen unknown. V shed 8 bases, J shed 2 bases, and the junction held 7 bases outside the gene matches. This CDR3 region has 14 residues. Germline V gene lookup returns CDR1 MNHEY and CDR2 SVGEGT. The sample is drawn from a study of identical twins. Points from the study as a whole: For cord blood, abundant beta clonotypes had fewer insertions, unlike memory repertoires, which showed none.

One entry per CDR3 protein, called by TCRdb with MiXCR from the 5' RACE reads. Here the sample spans more than 1.5 million distinct CDR3 sequences, about 30% being singletons. V gene TRBV6-2 or TRBV6-3 combines with J gene TRBJ2-7; 9 bases are a match to TRBD2. The TCR comes from a newborn girl in good health. The sample comprised cord blood. CDR3 sequence (DNA): TGTGCCAGCCATAGCGGGAGAAAAACCTACGAGCAGTACTTC. It encodes CASHSGRKTYEQYF.